This T cell receptor (beta chain) was found in a study of patients and donors after allogeneic stem cell transplantation. This clonotype has a handful of counts. The CDR3 is 14 amino acids. Losses at the gene ends were 4 bases for V and 1 base for J; bases not matched to a gene: 4. Germline V lookup: CDR1 SGHRS, CDR2 YFSETQ. TCRdb re-analysed the RT-PCR reads in MiXCR, keeping a single row per CDR3 protein. The table shows hundreds of thousands of distinct CDR3 sequences, with around 16% occurring only once. The receptor was isolated from a human donor who was either an allogeneic HSCT recipient or a stem cell or donor lymphocyte infusion donor (not recorded which). It is not recorded whose cells these are; they may come from a transplant donor. Sequencing was done on a sample of blood, either unsorted or a sorted T cell fraction (not recorded which). The rearrangement links TRBV5-1 to TRBJ2-5, with 7 bases aligning to TRBD1. As DNA, the CDR3 is TGCGCCAGCAGCGCTGGACAGGTCCAAGAGACCCAGTACTTC. It codes for CASSAGQVQETQYF.